This is a list of T cell receptor beta chains from one sample in a study of OX40 agonist ivuxolimab in advanced cancers. Generated by immunoSEQ multiplex PCR, the TCRdb table keeps only in-frame clones and is missing some. The sample records more than 65,000 clones, 85% being singletons. This material consisted of CD4+ or CD8+ T cells sorted from blood, taken in a trial of the OX40 agonist ivuxolimab. Receptors originate from an adult with an advanced solid tumor such as melanoma, head and neck, liver or kidney cancer. CDR3s include the opening cysteine and the closing phenylalanine or tryptophan. D genes are given only for firm matches. The size of a clone is reported for some rows only, either as once, few or many, or as a class for expanded clones.

D gene	V gene	J gene	clone size	CDR3 DNA	CDR3 protein
.	TRBV15	TRBJ2-5	.	TGTGCCACCAGCAGATCCTATGAGACCCAGTACTTC	CATSRSYETQYF
TRBD2	TRBV12-5	TRBJ2-7	.	TGTGCTAGTGGTCCCCCCAGGGGGACTAGCGGGTCAAACGAGCAGTACTTC	CASGPPRGTSGSNEQYF
.	TRBV6-6	TRBJ1-2	few	TGTGCCAGCAGTTACATGGGGCAGGGAGACTATGGCTACACCTTC	CASSYMGQGDYGYTF
TRBD1	TRBV29-1	TRBJ1-4	.	TGCAGCGTTGATACCTTCGGACAGGGAACTAATGAAAAACTGTTTTTT	CSVDTFGQGTNEKLFF
.	TRBV6-6	TRBJ1-2	.	TGTGCCAGCAGTTATGAGCCCTACGGGATTTATGGCTACACCTTC	CASSYEPYGIYGYTF
TRBD2	TRBV19	TRBJ2-1	.	TGTGCCAGTAGTGACGGACTAGCGGATTACAATGAGCAGTTCTTC	CASSDGLADYNEQFF
.	TRBV5-1	TRBJ2-1	.	TGCGCCAGCAGGGACACGACAGGCGGTGAGCAGTTCTTC	CASRDTTGGEQFF
.	TRBV5-1	TRBJ2-5	.	TGCGCCAGCAGCCCCGGGAGCGAGACCCAGTACTTC	CASSPGSETQYF
.	TRBV7-9	TRBJ1-2	.	TGTGCCAGCAGCTTCCCTCGACCCGGGGGGGATAACTATGGCTACACCTTC	CASSFPRPGGDNYGYTF
.	TRBV4-3	TRBJ1-1	.	TGCGCCAGCAGCCAAGACGCGACCGCGTGGGCCACTGAAGCTTTCTTT	CASSQDATAWATEAFF